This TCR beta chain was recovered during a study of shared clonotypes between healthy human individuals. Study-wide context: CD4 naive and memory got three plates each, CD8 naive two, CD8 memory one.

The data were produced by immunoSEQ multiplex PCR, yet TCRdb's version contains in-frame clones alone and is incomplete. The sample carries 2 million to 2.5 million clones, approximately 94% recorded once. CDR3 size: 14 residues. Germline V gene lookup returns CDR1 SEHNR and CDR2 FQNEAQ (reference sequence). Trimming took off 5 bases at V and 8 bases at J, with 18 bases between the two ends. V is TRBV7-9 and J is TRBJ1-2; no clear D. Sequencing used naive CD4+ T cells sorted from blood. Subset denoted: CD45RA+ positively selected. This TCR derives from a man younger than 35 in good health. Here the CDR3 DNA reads TGTGCCAGCAGCCCTGGCGGCCCCGACCCCGGCTACACCTTC. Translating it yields CASSPGGPDPGYTF.